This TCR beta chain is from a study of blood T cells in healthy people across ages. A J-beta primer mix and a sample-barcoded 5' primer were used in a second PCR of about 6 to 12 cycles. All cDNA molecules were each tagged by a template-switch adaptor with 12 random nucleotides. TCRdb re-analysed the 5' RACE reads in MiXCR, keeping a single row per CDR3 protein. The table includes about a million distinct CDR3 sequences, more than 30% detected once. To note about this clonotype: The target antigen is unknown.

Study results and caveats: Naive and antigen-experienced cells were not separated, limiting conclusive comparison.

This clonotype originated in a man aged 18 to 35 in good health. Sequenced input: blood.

The CDR3 reads CASRKVGLAGAISSYNEQFF. The CDR3 nucleotides are TGTGCCAGCAGGAAGGTGGGACTAGCGGGGGCCATCAGCTCCTACAATGAGCAGTTCTTC. The chain is built from TRBV27 and TRBJ2-1, with 14 bases lining up with TRBD2. Germline V gene data show CDR1 as MNHEY and CDR2 as SMNVEV (reference sequence). V trimming: 6 bases; J trimming: 0 bases; junction bases outside the gene matches: 13. The CDR3 extends over 20 amino acids.